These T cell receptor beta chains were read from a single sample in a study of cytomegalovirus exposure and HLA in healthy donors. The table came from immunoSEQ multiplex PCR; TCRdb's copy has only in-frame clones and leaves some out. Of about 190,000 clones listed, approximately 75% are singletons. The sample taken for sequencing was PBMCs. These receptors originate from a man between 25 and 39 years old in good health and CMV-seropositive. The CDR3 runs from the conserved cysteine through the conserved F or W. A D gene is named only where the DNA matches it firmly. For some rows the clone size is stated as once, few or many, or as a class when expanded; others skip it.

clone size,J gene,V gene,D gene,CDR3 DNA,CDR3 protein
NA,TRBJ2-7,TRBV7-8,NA,TGTGCCAGCAGCTTAGTGTCCATTAAACTCACCTACGAGCAGTACTTC,CASSLVSIKLTYEQYF
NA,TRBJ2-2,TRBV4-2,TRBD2,TGTGCCAGCAGCCAAGATGACCCAGCTAGCGGGGGGGGGAACACCGGGGAGCTGTTTTTT,CASSQDDPASGGGNTGELFF
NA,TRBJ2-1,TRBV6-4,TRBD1,TGTGCCAGCAGTGGACAGGGGGCGGGGGAGCAGTTCTTC,CASSGQGAGEQFF
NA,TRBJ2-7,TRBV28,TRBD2,TGTGCCAGCAGTTTTCCCACCCAGCGGGAGATCTTTGTCGTGCAGTACTTC,CASSFPTQREIFVVQYF
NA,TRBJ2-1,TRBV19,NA,TGTGCCGGCCCCCCGCGCGGGATCTCATACAATGAGCAGTTCTTC,CAGPPRGISYNEQFF
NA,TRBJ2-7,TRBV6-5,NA,TGTGCCGGCAGTCCAGGGTGGGCAGGGGGGTACGAGCAGTACTTC,CAGSPGWAGGYEQYF
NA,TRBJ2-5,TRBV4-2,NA,TGTGCCAGCAGCCAAGGGGGGGAGAAAGAGACCCAGTACTTC,CASSQGGEKETQYF
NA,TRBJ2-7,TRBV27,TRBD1,TGTGCCAGTCGAAACGCCGGGACAGGGTCTTTCGAGCAGTACTTC,CASRNAGTGSFEQYF
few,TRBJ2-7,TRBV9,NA,TGTGCCAGCAGCGTAGGCGGAGGGGTCCACGAGCAGTACTTC,CASSVGGGVHEQYF
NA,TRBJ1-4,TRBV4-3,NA,TGCGCCAGCAGCCAAGATGGGCCCCCAAAGGCCGTTAATGAAAAACTGTTTTTT,CASSQDGPPKAVNEKLFF
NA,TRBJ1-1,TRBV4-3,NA,TGCGCCAGCAGCCCCATGACAGTGAACACTGAAGCTTTCTTT,CASSPMTVNTEAFF
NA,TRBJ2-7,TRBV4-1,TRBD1,TGCGCCAGCAGCCATGGAATGGGACAGGGTGACTACGAGCAGTACTTC,CASSHGMGQGDYEQYF
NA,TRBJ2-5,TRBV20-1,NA,TGCAGTGCGGGCTCCTCAGGGACCCAGTACTTC,CSAGSSGTQYF
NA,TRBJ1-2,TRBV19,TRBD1,TGTGCCAGTAGTATCTGGGGACAGGGGACCTATGGCTACACCTTC,CASSIWGQGTYGYTF
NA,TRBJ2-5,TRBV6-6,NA,TGTGCCAGCAGTTATTCCGGAGGGGGGGTTGAGACCCAGTACTTC,CASSYSGGGVETQYF
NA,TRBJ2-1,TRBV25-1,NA,TGTGCCAGCAGTCCGACGGGACTCTATTTCAATGAGCAGTTCTTC,CASSPTGLYFNEQFF
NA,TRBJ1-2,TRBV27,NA,TGTGCCAGCAGTTTAAGGGGCAGCTATGGCTACACCTTC,CASSLRGSYGYTF
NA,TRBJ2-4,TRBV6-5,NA,TGTGCCAGCAGTCCTCTTGGGGCAGCCAAAAACATTCAGTACTTC,CASSPLGAAKNIQYF
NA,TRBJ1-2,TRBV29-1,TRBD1,TGCAGCGCGCCCGACGACAGGGGTTACGGCTACACCTTC,CSAPDDRGYGYTF
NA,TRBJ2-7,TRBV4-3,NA,TGCGCCAGCAGCCAAGATGAGGGAGTAAGCCACGAGCAGTACTTC,CASSQDEGVSHEQYF
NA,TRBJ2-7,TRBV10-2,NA,TGCGCCAGTTCAGACACGCTATACGAGCAGTACTTC,CASSDTLYEQYF
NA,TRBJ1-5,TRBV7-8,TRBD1,TGTGCCAGCAGCTTAGCGTGGAGGGGGCTAGGATGGAATCAGCCCCAGCATTTT,CASSLAWRGLGWNQPQHF
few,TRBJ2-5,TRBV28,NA,TGTGCCAGCAGCAATGAGACCCAGTACTTC,CASSNETQYF
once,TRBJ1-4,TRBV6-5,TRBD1,TGTGCCAGCAGTTACTCGACAGGGGCTAATGAAAAACTGTTTTTT,CASSYSTGANEKLFF
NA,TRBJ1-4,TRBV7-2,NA,TGTGCCAGCAGCCCAATGGGGAGAGAAAAACTGTTTTTT,CASSPMGREKLFF
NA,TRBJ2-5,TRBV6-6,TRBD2,TGTGCCAGCAGTTACTCGGGGACTAGCGGTGGGGGGACCCAGTACTTC,CASSYSGTSGGGTQYF
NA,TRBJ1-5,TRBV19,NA,TGTGCCAGTAGTATGGGCCGTTCCACGACCCAGCATTTT,CASSMGRSTTQHF
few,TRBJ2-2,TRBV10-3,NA,TGTGCCATCAGTGATGCTCTGAGGACCGGGGAGCTGTTTTTT,CAISDALRTGELFF
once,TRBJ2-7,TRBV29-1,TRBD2,TGCAGCGTCGCTAGCGGGGGGGCCGGGAACGAGCAGTACTTC,CSVASGGAGNEQYF
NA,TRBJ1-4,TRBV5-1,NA,TGCGCCAGCAGCTTGGACAGGGCAACTAATGAAAAACTGTTTTTT,CASSLDRATNEKLFF
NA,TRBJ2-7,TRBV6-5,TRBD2,TGTGCCAGCACCGCACTAGCGGGGGTAACCTACGAGCAGTACTTC,CASTALAGVTYEQYF
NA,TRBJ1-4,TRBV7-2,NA,TGTGCCAGCAGCCAGCAACAGGGAGGGGAAAAACTGTTTTTT,CASSQQQGGEKLFF
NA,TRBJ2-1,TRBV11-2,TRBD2,TGTGCCAGCAGCTCCGGACTAGCGGGCCATGAGCAGTTCTTC,CASSSGLAGHEQFF
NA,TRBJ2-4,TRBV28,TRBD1,TGTGCCAGCAGTTTTGCAGGGGGCAAAAACATTCAGTACTTC,CASSFAGGKNIQYF
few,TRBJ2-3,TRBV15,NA,TGTGCCACCAGCAGAGGACAGGACACAGATACGCAGTATTTT,CATSRGQDTDTQYF
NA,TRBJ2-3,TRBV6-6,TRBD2,TGTGCCAGCAGTTTCGGACTAGCGGGCTTGGGAGATACGCAGTATTTT,CASSFGLAGLGDTQYF
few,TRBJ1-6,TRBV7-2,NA,TGTGCCAGCAGCTTACTGAGTTATAATTCACCCCTCCACTTT,CASSLLSYNSPLHF